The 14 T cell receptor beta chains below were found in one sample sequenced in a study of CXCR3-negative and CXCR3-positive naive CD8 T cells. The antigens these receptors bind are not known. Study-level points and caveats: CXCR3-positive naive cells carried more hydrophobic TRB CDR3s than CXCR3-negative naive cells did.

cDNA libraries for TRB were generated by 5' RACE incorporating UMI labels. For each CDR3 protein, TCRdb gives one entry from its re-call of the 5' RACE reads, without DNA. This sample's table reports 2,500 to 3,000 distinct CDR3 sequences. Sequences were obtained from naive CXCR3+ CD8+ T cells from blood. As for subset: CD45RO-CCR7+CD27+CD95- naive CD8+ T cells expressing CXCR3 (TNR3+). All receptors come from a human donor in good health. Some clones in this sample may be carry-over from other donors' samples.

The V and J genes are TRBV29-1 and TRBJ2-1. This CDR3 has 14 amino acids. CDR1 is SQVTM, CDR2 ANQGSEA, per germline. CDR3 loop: CSVVGSSSYNEQFF.

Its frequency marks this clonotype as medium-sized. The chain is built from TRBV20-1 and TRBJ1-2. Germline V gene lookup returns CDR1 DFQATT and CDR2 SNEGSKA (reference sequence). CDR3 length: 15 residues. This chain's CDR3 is CSASLAGDTNYGYTF.

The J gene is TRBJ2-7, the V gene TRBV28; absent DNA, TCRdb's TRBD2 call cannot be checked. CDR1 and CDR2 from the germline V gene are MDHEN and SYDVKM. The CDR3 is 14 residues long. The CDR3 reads CASSFYRGSYEQYF.

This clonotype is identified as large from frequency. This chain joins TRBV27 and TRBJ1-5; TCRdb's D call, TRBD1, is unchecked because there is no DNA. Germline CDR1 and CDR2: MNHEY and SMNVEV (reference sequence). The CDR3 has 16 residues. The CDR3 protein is CASSPTLPQGDQPQHF.

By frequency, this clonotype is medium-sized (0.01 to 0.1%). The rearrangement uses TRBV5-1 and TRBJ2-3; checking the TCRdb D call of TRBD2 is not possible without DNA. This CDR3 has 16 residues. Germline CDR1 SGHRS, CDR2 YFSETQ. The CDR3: CASSPRPAGGTDTQYF.

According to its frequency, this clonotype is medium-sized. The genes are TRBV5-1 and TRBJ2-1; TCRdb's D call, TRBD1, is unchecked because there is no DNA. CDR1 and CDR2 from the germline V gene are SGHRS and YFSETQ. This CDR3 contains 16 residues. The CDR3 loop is CASSLAFRGRDNEQFF.

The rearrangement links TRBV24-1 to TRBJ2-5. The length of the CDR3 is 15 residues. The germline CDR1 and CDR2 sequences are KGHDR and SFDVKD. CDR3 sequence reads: CATSDPSKEQETQYF.

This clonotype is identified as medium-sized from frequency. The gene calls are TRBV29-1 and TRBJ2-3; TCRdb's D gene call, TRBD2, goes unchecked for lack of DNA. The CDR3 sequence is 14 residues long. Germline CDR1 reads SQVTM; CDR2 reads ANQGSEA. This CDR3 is CSVEDLGRADTQYF.

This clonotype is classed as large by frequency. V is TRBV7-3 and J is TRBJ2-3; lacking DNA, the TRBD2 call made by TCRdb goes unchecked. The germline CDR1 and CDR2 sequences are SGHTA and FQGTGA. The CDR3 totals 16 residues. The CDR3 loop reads CASSSGPTGVSDTQYF.

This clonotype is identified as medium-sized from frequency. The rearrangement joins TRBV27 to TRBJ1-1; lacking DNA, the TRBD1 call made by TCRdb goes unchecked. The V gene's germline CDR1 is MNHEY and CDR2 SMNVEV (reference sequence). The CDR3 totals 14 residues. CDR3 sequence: CASRPGNPSTEAFF.

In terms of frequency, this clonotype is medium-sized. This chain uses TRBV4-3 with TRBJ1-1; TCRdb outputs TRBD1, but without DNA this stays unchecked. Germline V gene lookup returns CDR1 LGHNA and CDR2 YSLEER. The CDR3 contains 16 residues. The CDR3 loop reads CASSHLPGGRNTEAFF.

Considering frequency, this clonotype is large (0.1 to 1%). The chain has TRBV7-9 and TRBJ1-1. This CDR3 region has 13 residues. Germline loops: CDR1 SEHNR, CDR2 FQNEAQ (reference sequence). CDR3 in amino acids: CASSPSTNTEAFF.

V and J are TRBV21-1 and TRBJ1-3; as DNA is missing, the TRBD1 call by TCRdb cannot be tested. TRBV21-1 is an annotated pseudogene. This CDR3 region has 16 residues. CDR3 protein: CASSKEDREVGNTIYF.

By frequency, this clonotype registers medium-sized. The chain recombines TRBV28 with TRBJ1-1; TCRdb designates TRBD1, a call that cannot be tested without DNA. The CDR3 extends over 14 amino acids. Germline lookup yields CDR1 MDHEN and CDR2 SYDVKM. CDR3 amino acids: CASSFRGMNTEAFF.